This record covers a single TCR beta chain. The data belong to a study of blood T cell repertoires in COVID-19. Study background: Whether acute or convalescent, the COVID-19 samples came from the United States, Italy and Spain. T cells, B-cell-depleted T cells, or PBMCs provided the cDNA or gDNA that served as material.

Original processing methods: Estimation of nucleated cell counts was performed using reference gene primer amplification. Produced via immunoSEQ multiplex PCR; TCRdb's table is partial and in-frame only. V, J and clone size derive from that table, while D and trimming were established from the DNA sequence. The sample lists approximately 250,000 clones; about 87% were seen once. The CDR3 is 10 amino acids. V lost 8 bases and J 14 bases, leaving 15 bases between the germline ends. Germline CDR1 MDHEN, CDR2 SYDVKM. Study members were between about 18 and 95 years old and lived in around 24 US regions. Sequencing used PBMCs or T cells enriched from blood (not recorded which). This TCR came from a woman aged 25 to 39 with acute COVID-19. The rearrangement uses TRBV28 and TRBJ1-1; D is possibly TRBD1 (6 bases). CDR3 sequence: CASGGRDGFF. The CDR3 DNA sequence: TGTGCCAGCGGGGGCAGGGATGGGTTCTTT.